The 14 T cell receptor beta chains presented below share a single source sample, sequenced in a study of blood T cell repertoires in COVID-19. Assay: immunoSEQ multiplex PCR; the TCRdb copy retains only in-frame clones and omits some. The sample shows about 150,000 clones, 78% of them seen only once. The sequenced sample consisted of peripheral blood. These TCRs come from a woman aged 80 or over with acute or convalescent COVID-19.

This clone was seen only a few times. The rearrangement links TRBV5-1 to TRBJ1-1; maybe TRBD1 (6 bases). This CDR3 has 15 residues. Between the trimmed V and J ends, which lost 2 bases and 1 base, there was a span of 12 bases. CDR1 and CDR2 (germline): SGHRS, YFSETQ. The CDR3 reads CASSLIPGENTEAFF. The CDR3 nucleotides are TGCGCCAGCAGCTTAATCCCAGGGGAGAACACTGAAGCTTTCTTT.

The chain has TRBV25-1 and TRBJ1-4; 8 positions agree with TRBD1. Germline CDR1 is MGHDK and CDR2 is SYGVNS. The J segment lost 7 bases and the V segment lost 2 bases, leaving 6 bases of the junction unmatched. CDR3 length: 15 residues. In DNA, the CDR3 is TGTGCCAGCAGTGAACGACAGGGGATTCCTGAAAAACTGTTTTTT. This sequence encodes CASSERQGIPEKLFF.

The rearrangement uses TRBV29-1 and TRBJ2-1; unclear D gene. The germline V and J ends were trimmed by 5 bases and 0 bases, with 8 bases remaining between them. The V gene's germline CDR1 is SQVTM and CDR2 ANQGSEA. The CDR3 extends over 13 amino acids. The chain's CDR3 is CSVSGSSYNEQFF. CDR3 sequence (DNA): TGCAGCGTTTCTGGCAGCTCCTACAATGAGCAGTTCTTC.

J is TRBJ1-1 and V is TRBV5-4, with D possibly being TRBD1 (6 bases). The CDR3 length is 14 residues. Trimming removed 4 bases at V and 5 bases at J, with 15 bases between. CDR1 SGHNT and CDR2 YYREEE come from the germline V gene (reference sequence). The CDR3 region is CASSPGAQGTEAFF. CDR3 coding DNA: TGTGCCAGCAGCCCTGGGGCGCAGGGGACTGAAGCTTTCTTT.

This CDR3 is CASSLPRTANYGYTF. CDR3 nucleotide sequence: TGTGCCAGCAGCTTGCCTCGGACAGCTAACTATGGCTACACCTTC. J is TRBJ1-2 and V is TRBV5-6; tentative D call: TRBD1 (6 bases). Looked up from germline, CDR1 is SGHDT and CDR2 is YYEEEE. The CDR3 sequence is 15 residues long. Trimming pared 1 base from V and 0 bases from J, leaving 10 bases between.

The chain is built from TRBV7-2 and TRBJ2-5; a weak D match, TRBD2 (6 bases). Per germline, CDR1 SGHTA and CDR2 FQGNSA. Trimming took 4 bases from V and 1 from J, leaving 16 bases between them. This CDR3 is 16 amino acids long. Here the CDR3 reads CASSSLGAGLQETQYF. The DNA for the CDR3 is TGTGCCAGCAGCTCCCTGGGAGCGGGCCTCCAAGAGACCCAGTACTTC.

This clone was detected a few times. J is TRBJ1-6 and V is TRBV6-5; tentatively, D is TRBD1 (5 bases). The V and J ends lost 0 bases and 6 bases respectively, with 12 bases between them. CDR3 length: 16 amino acids. Germline-derived CDR1 and CDR2 are MNHEY and SVGAGI. CDR3 bases: TGTGCCAGCAGTTACTCGAAAAGGGGCCTTAATTCACCCCTCCACTTT. Its protein is CASSYSKRGLNSPLHF.

This sequence joins TRBV3-1 (or the pseudogene TRBV3-2) and TRBJ1-3; D gene unclear. V lost 6 bases to trimming and J lost 4 bases, with 13 bases between them. This CDR3 is built from 14 residues. CDR1 and CDR2 (germline): LGHDT, YNNKEL (reference sequence). CDR3 coding DNA: TGTGCCAGCAGTCGACCCGAGGCCGGAAACACCATATATTTT. Its translation: CASSRPEAGNTIYF.

The genes are TRBV11-3 and TRBJ2-2; 15 nucleotides align to TRBD2. The germline V gene encodes CDR1 SGHNT and CDR2 YENEEA. The V gene end was trimmed by 5 bases and the J gene end by 7 bases; junction bases not matched to a gene: 8. The CDR3 has 17 amino acids. The CDR3 spells CASSQPGLAGGLGELFF. The CDR3 DNA reads TGTGCCAGCAGCCAGCCGGGACTAGCGGGAGGACTCGGGGAGCTGTTTTTT. Looking up the rest from reference TRBV11-3 and TRBJ2-2 gives the full variable domain: EAGVVQSPRYKIIEKKQPVAFWCNPISGHNTLYWYLQNLGQGPELLIRYENEEAVDDSQLPKDRFSAERLKGVDSTLKIQPAELGDSAVYLCASSQPGLAGGLGELFFGEGSRLTVL.

The chain couples TRBV5-4 to TRBJ2-5; the D gene is possibly TRBD2 (6 bases). Trimming stripped 2 bases from V and 5 bases from J, with 19 bases between. The CDR3 runs 16 residues. Germline CDR1 and CDR2: SGHNT and YYREEE (reference sequence). CDR3 DNA: TGTGCCAGCAGCTTTGGAGGGGCCATCGGGGAGGAGACCCAGTACTTC. As protein: CASSFGGAIGEETQYF.

The CDR3 DNA follows: TGTGCCAGCAGTTACCACAGGGTGAACACCGGGGAGCTGTTTTTT. Its translation is CASSYHRVNTGELFF. This rearrangement joins TRBV6-6 to TRBJ2-2; D might be TRBD1 (6 bases). Trimming removed 2 bases at V and 1 base at J, with 8 bases between. Germline-derived CDR1 and CDR2 are MNHNY and SVGAGI (reference sequence). The CDR3 length is 15 residues.

As to this clone: Additional DNA sequences in this sample encode the identical CDR3. This rearrangement joins TRBV5-1 to TRBJ1-5; unclear D gene. Trimming pared 2 bases from V and 0 bases from J, leaving 9 bases between. There are 15 residues in the CDR3. Germline CDR1 and CDR2: SGHRS and YFSETQ. CDR3 residues: CASSLTGRSNQPQHF. The CDR3 nucleotides are TGCGCCAGCAGCTTAACTGGTCGTAGCAATCAGCCCCAGCATTTT.

The chain recombines TRBV5-1 with TRBJ2-7; 10 nucleotides line up with TRBD1. The length of the CDR3 is 15 residues. Germline CDR1 reads SGHRS; CDR2 reads YFSETQ. V was clipped by 4 bases and J by 9 bases; unmatched bases: 13. For the CDR3, the DNA is TGCGCCAGCAGCCCCGGGACAGGGGCCACTTGGGGGCAGTACTTC. Its protein product is CASSPGTGATWGQYF.

This chain uses TRBV16 with TRBJ1-5, with D possibly matching TRBD1 (6 bases). Germline CDR1 KGHSY, CDR2 FQNENV. V gave up 3 bases and J gave up 3 bases, with 9 bases separating them. This CDR3 has 14 amino acids. The CDR3, as DNA: TGTGCCAGCAGCCAGACAGGCTTCAATCAGCCCCAGCATTTT. It codes for CASSQTGFNQPQHF.